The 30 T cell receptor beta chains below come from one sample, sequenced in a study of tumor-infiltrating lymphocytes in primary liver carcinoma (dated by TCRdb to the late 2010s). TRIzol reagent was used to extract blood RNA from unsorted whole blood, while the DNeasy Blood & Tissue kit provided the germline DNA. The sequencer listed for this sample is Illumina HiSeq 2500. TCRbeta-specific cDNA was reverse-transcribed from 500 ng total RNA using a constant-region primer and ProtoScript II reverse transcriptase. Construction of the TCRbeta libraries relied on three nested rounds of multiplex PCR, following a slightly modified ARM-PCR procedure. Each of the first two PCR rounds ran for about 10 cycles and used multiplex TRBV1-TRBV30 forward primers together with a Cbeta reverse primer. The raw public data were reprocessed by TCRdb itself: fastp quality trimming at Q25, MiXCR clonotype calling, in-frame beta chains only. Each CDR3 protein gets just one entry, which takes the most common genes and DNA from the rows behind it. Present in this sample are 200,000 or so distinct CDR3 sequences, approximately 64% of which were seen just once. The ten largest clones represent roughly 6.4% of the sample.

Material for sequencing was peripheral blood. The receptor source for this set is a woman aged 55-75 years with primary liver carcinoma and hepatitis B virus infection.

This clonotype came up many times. The CDR3 spells CASSQVSQLSDGYTF. The CDR3 DNA reads TGCGCCAGCAGCCAAGTATCACAGTTGTCCGATGGCTACACCTTC. The chain recombines TRBV4-1 with TRBJ1-2; no firm D call. Germline CDR1 reads MGHRA; CDR2 reads YSYEKL. Trimming removed 1 base at V and 6 bases at J, with 15 bases between. The CDR3 totals 15 residues.

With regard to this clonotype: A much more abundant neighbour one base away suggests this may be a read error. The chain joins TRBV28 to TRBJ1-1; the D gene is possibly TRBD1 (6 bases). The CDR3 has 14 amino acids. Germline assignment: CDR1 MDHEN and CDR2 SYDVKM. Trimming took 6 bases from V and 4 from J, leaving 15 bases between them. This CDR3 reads CASRTGFRITEAFF. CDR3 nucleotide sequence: TGTGCCAGCAGAACAGGGTTTAGGATCACTGAAGCTTTCTTT.

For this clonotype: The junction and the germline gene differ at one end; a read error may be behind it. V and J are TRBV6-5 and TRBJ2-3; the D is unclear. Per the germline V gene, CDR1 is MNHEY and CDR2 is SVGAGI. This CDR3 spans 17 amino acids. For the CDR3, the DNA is TGTACCAGCAGTACCGGCCCCGAAAAGACTAGCACAGATACGCAGTATTTT. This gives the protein CTSSTGPEKTSTDTQYF.

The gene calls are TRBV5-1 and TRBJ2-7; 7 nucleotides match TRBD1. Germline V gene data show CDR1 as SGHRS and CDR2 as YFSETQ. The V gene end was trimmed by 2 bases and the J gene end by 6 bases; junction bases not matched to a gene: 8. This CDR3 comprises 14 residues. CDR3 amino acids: CASSFTRQGSEQYF. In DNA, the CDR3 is TGCGCCAGCAGCTTTACTCGACAGGGCAGCGAGCAGTACTTC.

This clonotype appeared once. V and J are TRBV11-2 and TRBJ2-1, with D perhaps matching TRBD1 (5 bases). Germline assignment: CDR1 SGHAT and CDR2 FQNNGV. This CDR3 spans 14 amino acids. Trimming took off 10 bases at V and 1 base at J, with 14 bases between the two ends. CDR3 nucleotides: TGTGCCATCTTAGTTCCAGGGTCCTACAATGAGCAGTTCTTC. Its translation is CAILVPGSYNEQFF.

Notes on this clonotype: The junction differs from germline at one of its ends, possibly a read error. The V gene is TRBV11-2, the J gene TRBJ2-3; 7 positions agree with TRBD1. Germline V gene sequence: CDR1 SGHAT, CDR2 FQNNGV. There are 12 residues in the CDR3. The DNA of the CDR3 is TGTACCAGCACAGGGGCCACAGATACGCAGTGTTTT. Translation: CTSTGATDTQCF.

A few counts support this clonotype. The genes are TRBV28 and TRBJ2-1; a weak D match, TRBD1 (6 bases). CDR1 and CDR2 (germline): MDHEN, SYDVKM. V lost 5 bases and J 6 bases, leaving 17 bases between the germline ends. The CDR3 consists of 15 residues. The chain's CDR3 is CASSLRGHGGNEQFF. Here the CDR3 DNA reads TGTGCCAGCAGTCTGAGGGGACATGGCGGCAATGAGCAGTTCTTC.

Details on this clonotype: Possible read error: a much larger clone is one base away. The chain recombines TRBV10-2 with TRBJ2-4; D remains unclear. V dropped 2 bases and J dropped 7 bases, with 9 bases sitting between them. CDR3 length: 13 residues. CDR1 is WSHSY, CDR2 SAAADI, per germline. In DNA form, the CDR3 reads TGCGCCAGCAGTGAGGGACGGCAGAACATTCAGTACTTC. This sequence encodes CASSEGRQNIQYF.

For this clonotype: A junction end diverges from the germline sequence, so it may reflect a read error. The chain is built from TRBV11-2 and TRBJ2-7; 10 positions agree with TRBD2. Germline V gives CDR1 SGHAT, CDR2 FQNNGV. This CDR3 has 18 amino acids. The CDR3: CASGFSQAGGPYSYEHYF. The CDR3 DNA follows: TGTGCCAGCGGCTTTAGCCAAGCGGGAGGGCCTTACTCCTACGAGCATTACTTC.

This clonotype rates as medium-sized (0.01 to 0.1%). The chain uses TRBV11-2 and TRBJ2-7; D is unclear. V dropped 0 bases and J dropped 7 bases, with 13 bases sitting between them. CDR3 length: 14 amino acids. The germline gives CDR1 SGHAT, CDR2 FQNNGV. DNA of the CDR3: TGTGCCAGCAGCTTAGATCCGGGTGGGGTTGAGCAGTACTTC. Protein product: CASSLDPGGVEQYF. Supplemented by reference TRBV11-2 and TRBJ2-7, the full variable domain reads EAGVAQSPRYKIIEKRQSVAFWCNPISGHATLYWYQQILGQGPKLLIQFQNNGVVDDSQLPKDRFSAERLKGVDSTLKIQPAKLEDSAVYLCASSLDPGGVEQYFGPGTRLTVT.

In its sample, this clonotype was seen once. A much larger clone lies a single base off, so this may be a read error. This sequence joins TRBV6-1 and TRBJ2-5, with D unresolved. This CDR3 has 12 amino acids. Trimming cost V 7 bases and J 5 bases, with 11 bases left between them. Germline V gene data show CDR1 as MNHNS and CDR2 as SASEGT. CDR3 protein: CASNRELETQYF. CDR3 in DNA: TGTGCCAGCAACCGAGAATTGGAGACCCAGTACTTC.

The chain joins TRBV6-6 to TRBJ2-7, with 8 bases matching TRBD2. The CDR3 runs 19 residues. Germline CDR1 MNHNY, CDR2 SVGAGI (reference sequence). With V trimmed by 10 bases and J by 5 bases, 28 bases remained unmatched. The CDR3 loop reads CANTYSSPGLGRSEDEQYF. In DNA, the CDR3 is TGTGCCAACACTTACTCGTCCCCGGGACTAGGCCGATCTGAAGACGAGCAGTACTTC.

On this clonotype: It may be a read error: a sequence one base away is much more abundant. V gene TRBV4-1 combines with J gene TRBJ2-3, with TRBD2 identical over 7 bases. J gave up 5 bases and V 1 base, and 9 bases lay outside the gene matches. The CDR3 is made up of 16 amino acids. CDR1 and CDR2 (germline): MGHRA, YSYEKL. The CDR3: CASSQVWREIIDTQYF. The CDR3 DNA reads TGCGCCAGCAGCCAAGTGTGGCGGGAGATCATAGATACGCAGTATTTT.

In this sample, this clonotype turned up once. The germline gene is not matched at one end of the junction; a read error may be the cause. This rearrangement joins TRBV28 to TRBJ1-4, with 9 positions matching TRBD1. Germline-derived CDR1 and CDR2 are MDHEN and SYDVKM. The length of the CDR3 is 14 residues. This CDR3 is CACSRTGEDEKLFF. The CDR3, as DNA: TGTGCCTGCAGCCGGACAGGGGAGGACGAAAAACTGTTTTTT.

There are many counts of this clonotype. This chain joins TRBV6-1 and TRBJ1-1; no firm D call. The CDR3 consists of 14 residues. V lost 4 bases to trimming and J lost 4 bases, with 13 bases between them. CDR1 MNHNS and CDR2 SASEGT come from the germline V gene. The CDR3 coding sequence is TGTGCCAGCAGTGGGGCCCGGGGTCGCACTGAAGCTTTCTTT. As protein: CASSGARGRTEAFF.

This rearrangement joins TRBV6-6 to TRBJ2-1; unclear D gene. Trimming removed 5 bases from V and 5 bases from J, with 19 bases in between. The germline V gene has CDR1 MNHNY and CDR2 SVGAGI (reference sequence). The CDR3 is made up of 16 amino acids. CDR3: CASSPRLAYPNNEQFF. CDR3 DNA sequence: TGTGCCAGCAGTCCACGGCTCGCCTACCCTAACAATGAGCAGTTCTTC.

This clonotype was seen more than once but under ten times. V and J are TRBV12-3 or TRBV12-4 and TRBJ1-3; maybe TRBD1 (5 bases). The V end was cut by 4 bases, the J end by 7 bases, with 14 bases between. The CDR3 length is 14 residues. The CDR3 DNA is TGTGCCAGCAGTTCTTGGGGGATGGAGAACACCATATATTTT. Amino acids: CASSSWGMENTIYF.

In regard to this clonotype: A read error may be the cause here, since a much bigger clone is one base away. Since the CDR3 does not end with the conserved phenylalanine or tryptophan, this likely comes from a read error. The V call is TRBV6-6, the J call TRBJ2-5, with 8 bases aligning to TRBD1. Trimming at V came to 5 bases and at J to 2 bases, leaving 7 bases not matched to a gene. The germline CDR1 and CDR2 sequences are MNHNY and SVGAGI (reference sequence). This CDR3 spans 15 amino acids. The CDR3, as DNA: TGTGCCAGCAGTGCCCGGGACAGGCAACAAGAGACCCAGTACTTA. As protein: CASSARDRQQETQYL.

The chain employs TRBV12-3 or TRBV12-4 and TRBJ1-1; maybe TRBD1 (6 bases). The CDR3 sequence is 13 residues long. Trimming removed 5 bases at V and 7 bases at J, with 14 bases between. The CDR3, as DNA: TGTGCCAGCAGTCCCCGCACAGGGATTGAAGCTTTCTTT. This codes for CASSPRTGIEAFF.

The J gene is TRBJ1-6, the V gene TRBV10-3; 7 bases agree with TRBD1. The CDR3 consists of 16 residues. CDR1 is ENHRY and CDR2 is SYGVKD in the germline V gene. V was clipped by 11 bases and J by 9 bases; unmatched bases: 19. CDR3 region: CAVGESGKGAGSPLHF. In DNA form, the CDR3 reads TGTGCCGTCGGTGAGTCGGGCAAGGGGGCCGGTTCACCCCTCCACTTT.

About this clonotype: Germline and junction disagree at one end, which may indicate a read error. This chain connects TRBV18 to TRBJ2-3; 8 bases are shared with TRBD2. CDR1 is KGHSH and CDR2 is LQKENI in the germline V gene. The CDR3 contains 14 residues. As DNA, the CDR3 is TGTACCAGCTTCTTTAGCGGGACGGAAGATACGCAGTATTTT. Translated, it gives CTSFFSGTEDTQYF.

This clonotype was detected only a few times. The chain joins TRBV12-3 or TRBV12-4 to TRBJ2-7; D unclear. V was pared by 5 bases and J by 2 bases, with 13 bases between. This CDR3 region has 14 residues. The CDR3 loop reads CASSQDQLTYEQYF. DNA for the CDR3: TGTGCCAGCAGTCAGGACCAGTTAACCTACGAGCAGTACTTC.

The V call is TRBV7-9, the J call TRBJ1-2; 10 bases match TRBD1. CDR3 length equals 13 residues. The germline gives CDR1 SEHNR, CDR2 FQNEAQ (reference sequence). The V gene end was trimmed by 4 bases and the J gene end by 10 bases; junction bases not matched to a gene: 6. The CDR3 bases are TGTGCCAGCAGCTCGGACAGGGGGGATGTCTACACCTTC. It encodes CASSSDRGDVYTF. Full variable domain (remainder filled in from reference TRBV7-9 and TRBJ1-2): DTGVSQNPRHKITKRGQNVTFRCDPISEHNRLYWYRQTLGQGPEFLTYFQNEAQLEKSRLLSDRFSAERPKGSFSTLEIQRTEQGDSAMYLCASSSDRGDVYTFGSGTRLTVV.

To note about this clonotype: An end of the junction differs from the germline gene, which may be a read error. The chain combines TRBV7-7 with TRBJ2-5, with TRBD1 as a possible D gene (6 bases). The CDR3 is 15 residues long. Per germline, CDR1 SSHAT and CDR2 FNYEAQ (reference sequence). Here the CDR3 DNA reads TGTGCTAGCAGCTTAGTTAGGGGGAGCTCTGAGACCCAGTACTTC. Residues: CASSLVRGSSETQYF.

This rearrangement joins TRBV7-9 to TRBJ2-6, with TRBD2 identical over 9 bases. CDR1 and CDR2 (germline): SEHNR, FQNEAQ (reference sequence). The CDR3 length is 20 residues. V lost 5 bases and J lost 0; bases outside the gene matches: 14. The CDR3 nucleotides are TGTGCCAGCAGCATACGGACTAGCGAGAGGTTCAGCTCTGGGGCCAACGTCCTGACTTTC. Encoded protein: CASSIRTSERFSSGANVLTF.

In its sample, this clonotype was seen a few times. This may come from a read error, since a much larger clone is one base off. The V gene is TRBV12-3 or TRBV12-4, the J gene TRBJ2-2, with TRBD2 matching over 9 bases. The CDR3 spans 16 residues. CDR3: CVSSSRTSANTGELFF. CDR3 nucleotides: TGTGTCAGCAGTTCGAGGACTAGCGCCAACACCGGGGAGCTGTTTTTT.

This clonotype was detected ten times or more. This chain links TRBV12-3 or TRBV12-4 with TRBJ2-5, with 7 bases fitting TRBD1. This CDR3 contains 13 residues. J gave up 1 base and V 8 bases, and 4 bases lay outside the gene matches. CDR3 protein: CASGDRTQETQYF. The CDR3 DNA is TGTGCCAGCGGGGACAGAACCCAAGAGACCCAGTACTTC.

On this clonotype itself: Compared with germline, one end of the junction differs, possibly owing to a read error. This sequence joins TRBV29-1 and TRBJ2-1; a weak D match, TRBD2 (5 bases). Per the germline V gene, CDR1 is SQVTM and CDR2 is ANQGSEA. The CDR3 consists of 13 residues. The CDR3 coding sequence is TGTAGCGTTGATCACCTGAACTGCAATGAGCGGTTCTTC. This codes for CSVDHLNCNERFF.

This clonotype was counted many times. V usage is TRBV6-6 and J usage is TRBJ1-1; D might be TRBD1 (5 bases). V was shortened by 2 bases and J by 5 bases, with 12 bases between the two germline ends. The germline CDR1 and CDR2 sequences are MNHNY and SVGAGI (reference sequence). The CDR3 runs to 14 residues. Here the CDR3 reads CASSYGREGTEAFF. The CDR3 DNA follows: TGTGCCAGCAGTTACGGTCGGGAGGGGACTGAAGCTTTCTTT.

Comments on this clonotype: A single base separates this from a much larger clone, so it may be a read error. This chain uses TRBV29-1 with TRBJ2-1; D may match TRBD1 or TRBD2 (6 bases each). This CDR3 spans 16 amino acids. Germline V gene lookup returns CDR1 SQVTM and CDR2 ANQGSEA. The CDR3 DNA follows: TGCAGCGTTGAGTCGGGGGCACCTAGCTCCTACAATGAGCAGCTCTTC. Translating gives CSVESGAPSSYNEQLF.